A selection of T cell receptor beta chains follows, all from one sample in a study of early T cells in non-severe SARS-CoV-2 infection. TCRdb called the 5' RACE reads again in MiXCR, with one record for every CDR3 protein. The table lists 40,000 or so distinct CDR3 sequences, roughly 11% of them singletons. What was sequenced was whole blood. Receptors were obtained from an adult who was a healthcare worker with PCR-confirmed SARS-CoV-2 infection or an uninfected control (not recorded which). Both conserved end residues are part of each CDR3. A D gene is named only where the DNA matches it firmly. Part of the rows lack a size; the others show once, few, many or a class for expanded clones.

clone_size: many
d_call: TRBD1
v_call: TRBV19
j_call: TRBJ2-4
cdr3_nt: TGTGCCAGTAGTATCAGGGGGCCCCAAGGCATTCAGTACTTC
cdr3_aa: CASSIRGPQGIQYF

clone_size: many
d_call: .
v_call: TRBV5-1
j_call: TRBJ2-5
cdr3_nt: TGCGCCAGCAGCTTGGATGAGACCCAGTACTTC
cdr3_aa: CASSLDETQYF

clone_size: many
d_call: TRBD1
v_call: TRBV7-9
j_call: TRBJ2-5
cdr3_nt: TGTGCCAGCAGCTTAAGTAGGGGGCGAAAAGAGACCCAGTACTTC
cdr3_aa: CASSLSRGRKETQYF

clone_size: many
d_call: .
v_call: TRBV7-9
j_call: TRBJ1-1
cdr3_nt: TGTGCCAGTGTTGGGGGCCTGAACACTGAAGCTTTCTTT
cdr3_aa: CASVGGLNTEAFF

clone_size: many
d_call: TRBD1
v_call: TRBV29-1
j_call: TRBJ1-2
cdr3_nt: TGCAGCGTAAAACAGGGGGTTGACTATGGCTACACCTTC
cdr3_aa: CSVKQGVDYGYTF

clone_size: .
d_call: TRBD2
v_call: TRBV7-9
j_call: TRBJ2-3
cdr3_nt: TGTGCCAGCAGCTTTCCGGCGAGAGGTATTAGCGGGAGGGAGTATGGAGATACGCAGTATTTT
cdr3_aa: CASSFPARGISGREYGDTQYF

clone_size: few
d_call: TRBD2
v_call: TRBV20-1
j_call: TRBJ2-7
cdr3_nt: TGCAGTGCTAGGGCGACTAGCGGGGATCCCTACGAGCAGTACTTC
cdr3_aa: CSARATSGDPYEQYF

clone_size: few
d_call: .
v_call: TRBV11-2
j_call: TRBJ1-3
cdr3_nt: TGTGCCAGCAGATCCGGAGGGAGCTCTGGAAACACCATATATTTT
cdr3_aa: CASRSGGSSGNTIYF

clone_size: .
d_call: .
v_call: TRBV7-8
j_call: TRBJ2-1
cdr3_nt: TGTGCCAGCAGCTTAGGGTGGCCCTACAATGAGCAGTTCTTC
cdr3_aa: CASSLGWPYNEQFF

clone_size: few
d_call: .
v_call: TRBV3-1
j_call: TRBJ2-3
cdr3_nt: TGTGCCAGCAGCCAAGCGACAGATACGCAGTATTTT
cdr3_aa: CASSQATDTQYF

clone_size: many
d_call: .
v_call: TRBV5-4
j_call: TRBJ2-7
cdr3_nt: TGTGCCAGCAGCTCCGGGACACTCCGAGACTACGAGCAGTACTTC
cdr3_aa: CASSSGTLRDYEQYF

clone_size: many
d_call: TRBD2
v_call: TRBV14
j_call: TRBJ2-4
cdr3_nt: TGTGCCAGCAGCCAAGATCGCCTGCTAGCGGGAGTCATAGCCAAAAACATTCAGTACTTC
cdr3_aa: CASSQDRLLAGVIAKNIQYF

clone_size: many
d_call: TRBD2
v_call: TRBV5-5
j_call: TRBJ2-7
cdr3_nt: TGTGCCAGCAGCTTGGTAGCGGGGTTCGAGCAGTACTTC
cdr3_aa: CASSLVAGFEQYF

clone_size: many
d_call: .
v_call: TRBV2
j_call: TRBJ2-7
cdr3_nt: TGTGCCAGCAGTGACTCCAGCGGGTCCTACGAGCAGTACTTC
cdr3_aa: CASSDSSGSYEQYF

clone_size: few
d_call: TRBD1
v_call: TRBV19
j_call: TRBJ2-6
cdr3_nt: TGTGCCAGTAGTAACGACAGGGGTATGAGCTCTGGGGCCAACGTCCTGACTTTC
cdr3_aa: CASSNDRGMSSGANVLTF

clone_size: many
d_call: TRBD2
v_call: TRBV11-2
j_call: TRBJ2-1
cdr3_nt: TGTGCCAGCAGCTTAGAGACTAGCGGGAGATATGAGCAGTTCTTC
cdr3_aa: CASSLETSGRYEQFF

clone_size: many
d_call: .
v_call: TRBV9
j_call: TRBJ1-4
cdr3_nt: TGTGCCAGCAGCGTGACAGGCTGGGGCTCTAATGAAAAACTGTTTTTT
cdr3_aa: CASSVTGWGSNEKLFF

clone_size: few
d_call: .
v_call: TRBV12-3/TRBV12-4
j_call: TRBJ2-5
cdr3_nt: TGTGCCAGCAGTTTGTCGCAGCCAGAGACCCAGTACTTC
cdr3_aa: CASSLSQPETQYF

clone_size: .
d_call: .
v_call: TRBV7-2
j_call: TRBJ2-3
cdr3_nt: TGTGCCAGCAGCTCCCCCGACACAGATACGCAGTATTTT
cdr3_aa: CASSSPDTDTQYF

clone_size: many
d_call: .
v_call: TRBV28
j_call: TRBJ2-7
cdr3_nt: TGTGCCAGCAGTTATGGCGGGCGCTCCTACGAGCAGTACTTC
cdr3_aa: CASSYGGRSYEQYF

clone_size: .
d_call: .
v_call: TRBV27
j_call: TRBJ1-4
cdr3_nt: TGTGCCAGCAGTTTATTGACCGGTTCTAGGGAAAAACTGTTTTTT
cdr3_aa: CASSLLTGSREKLFF

clone_size: many
d_call: .
v_call: TRBV6-1
j_call: TRBJ1-6
cdr3_nt: TGTGCCAGCAGTGAAGTTCTCAGGGATTCACCCCTCCACTTT
cdr3_aa: CASSEVLRDSPLHF

clone_size: few
d_call: .
v_call: TRBV29-1
j_call: TRBJ1-1
cdr3_nt: TGCAGCGTAGGCGGACAGAAGAACACTGAAGCTTTCTTT
cdr3_aa: CSVGGQKNTEAFF

clone_size: many
d_call: TRBD2
v_call: TRBV5-1
j_call: TRBJ2-5
cdr3_nt: TGCGCCAGCAGCTTGGAAGCGGGAGGTCTACAAGAGACCCAGTACTTC
cdr3_aa: CASSLEAGGLQETQYF

clone_size: few
d_call: TRBD1
v_call: TRBV7-9
j_call: TRBJ1-5
cdr3_nt: TGTGCCAGCAGCACAGGGACAGGGGATAATCAGCCCCAGCATTTT
cdr3_aa: CASSTGTGDNQPQHF

clone_size: many
d_call: TRBD2
v_call: TRBV7-9
j_call: TRBJ2-7
cdr3_nt: TGTGCCAGCAGCTACGGACTAGCGGGGATCGATCAGTACTTC
cdr3_aa: CASSYGLAGIDQYF

clone_size: many
d_call: .
v_call: TRBV11-2
j_call: TRBJ2-7
cdr3_nt: TGTGCCAGCAGCTCCCTGAAGCGAACCTACGAGCAGTACTTC
cdr3_aa: CASSSLKRTYEQYF